This T cell receptor (beta chain) was sequenced for a study of long-term antiretroviral therapy in people with HIV. Across the whole study: The earliest samples came about a decade before the 2015 immediate-ART recommendation. Study-wide points: Repertoire composition at all time points was dominated by clones that had expanded before ART. Researchers lacked any data on ART adherence, viral resistance or therapy changes.

Comments on this clone: Its antigen is currently unknown.

The CDR3 is made up of 13 amino acids. The V end was cut by 5 bases, the J end by 1 base, with 9 bases between. Germline loops: CDR1 SEHNR, CDR2 FQNEAQ (reference sequence). The authors ran the immunoSEQ assay, v3.0, at survey level. Here immunoSEQ multiplex PCR was the method, and the copy in TCRdb shows in-frame clones only, minus some. Among some 12,000 clones listed, 75% to 85% were seen once. 1-10 million cryopreserved PBMC were held in samples before DNA extraction. The chain joins TRBV7-9 to TRBJ2-7; D unclear. This clonotype originated in a man aged 35-49 years with HIV. The starting material was unsorted PBMCs, obtained 3.4 years after starting antiretroviral therapy. This chain's CDR3 is CASSSPGSYEQYF. The CDR3 nucleotides are TGTGCCAGCAGCAGCCCCGGGTCCTACGAGCAGTACTTC. The full variable domain, in which reference TRBV7-9 and TRBJ2-7 provide the parts outside the CDR3, is DTGVSQNPRHKITKRGQNVTFRCDPISEHNRLYWYRQTLGQGPEFLTYFQNEAQLEKSRLLSDRFSAERPKGSFSTLEIQRTEQGDSAMYLCASSSPGSYEQYFGPGTRLTVT.